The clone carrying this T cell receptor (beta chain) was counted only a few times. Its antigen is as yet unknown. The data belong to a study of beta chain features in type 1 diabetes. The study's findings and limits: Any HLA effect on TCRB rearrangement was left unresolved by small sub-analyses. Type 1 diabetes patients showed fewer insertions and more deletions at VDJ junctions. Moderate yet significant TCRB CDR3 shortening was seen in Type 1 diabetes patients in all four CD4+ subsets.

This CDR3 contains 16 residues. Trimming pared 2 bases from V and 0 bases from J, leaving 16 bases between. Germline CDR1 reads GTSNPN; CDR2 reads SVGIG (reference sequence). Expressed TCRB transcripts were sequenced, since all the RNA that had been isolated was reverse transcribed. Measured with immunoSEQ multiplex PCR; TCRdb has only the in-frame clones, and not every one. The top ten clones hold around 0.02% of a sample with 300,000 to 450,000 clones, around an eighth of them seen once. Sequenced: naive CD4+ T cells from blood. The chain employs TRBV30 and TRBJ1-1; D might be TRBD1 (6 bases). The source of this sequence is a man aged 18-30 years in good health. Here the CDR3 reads CAWSSGQILMNTEAFF. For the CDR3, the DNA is TGTGCCTGGAGTTCTGGACAGATCCTCATGAACACTGAAGCTTTCTTT.